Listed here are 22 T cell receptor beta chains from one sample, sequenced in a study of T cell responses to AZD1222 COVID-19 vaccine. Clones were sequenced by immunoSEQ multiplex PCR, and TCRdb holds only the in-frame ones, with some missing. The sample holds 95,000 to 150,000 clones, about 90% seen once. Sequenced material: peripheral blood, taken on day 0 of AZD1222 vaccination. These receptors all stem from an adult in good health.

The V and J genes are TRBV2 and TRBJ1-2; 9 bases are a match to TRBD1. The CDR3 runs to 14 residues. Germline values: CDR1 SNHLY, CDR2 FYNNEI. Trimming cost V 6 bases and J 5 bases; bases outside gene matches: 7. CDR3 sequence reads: CASSGQGRQYGYTF. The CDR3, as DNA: TGTGCCAGCAGCGGACAGGGGCGGCAATATGGCTACACCTTC.

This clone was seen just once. CDR3 coding DNA: TGTGCCAGCAGCTTGGGACGGGGAGGCTCCTACAATGAGCAGTTCTTC. Its translation: CASSLGRGGSYNEQFF. The rearrangement joins TRBV7-2 to TRBJ2-1, with D tentatively TRBD2 (6 bases). Germline lookup yields CDR1 SGHTA and CDR2 FQGNSA. The CDR3 is 16 residues long. Trimming pared 3 bases from V and 0 bases from J, leaving 12 bases between.

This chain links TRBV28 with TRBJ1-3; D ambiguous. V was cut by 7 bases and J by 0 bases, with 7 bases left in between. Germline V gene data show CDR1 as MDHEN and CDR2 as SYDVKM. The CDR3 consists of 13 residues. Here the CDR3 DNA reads TGTGCCAGCACTTTCCACTCTGGAAACACCATATATTTT. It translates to CASTFHSGNTIYF.

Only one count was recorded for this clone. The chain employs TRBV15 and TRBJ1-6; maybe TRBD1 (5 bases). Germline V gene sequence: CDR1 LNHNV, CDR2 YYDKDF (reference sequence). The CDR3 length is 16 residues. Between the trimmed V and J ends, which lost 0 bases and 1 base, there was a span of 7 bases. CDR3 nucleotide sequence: TGTGCCACCAGCAGAGATCGACAGTCCTATAATTCACCCCTCCACTTT. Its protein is CATSRDRQSYNSPLHF.

This CDR3 is CASSFGAGPAGEQYF. CDR3 DNA sequence: TGCGCCAGCAGCTTCGGAGCGGGACCAGCCGGCGAGCAGTACTTC. J is TRBJ2-7 and V is TRBV5-1, with 7 nucleotides matching TRBD2. V lost 2 bases, J lost 6 bases, and 11 bases stayed unmatched. Germline assignment: CDR1 SGHRS and CDR2 YFSETQ. CDR3 length equals 15 residues.

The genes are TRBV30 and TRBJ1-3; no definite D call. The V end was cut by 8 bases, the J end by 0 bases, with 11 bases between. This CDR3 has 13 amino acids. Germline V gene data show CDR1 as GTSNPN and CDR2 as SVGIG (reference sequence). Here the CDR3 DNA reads TGTGCCATCGGCCGTGGCTCTGGAAACACCATATATTTT. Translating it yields CAIGRGSGNTIYF.

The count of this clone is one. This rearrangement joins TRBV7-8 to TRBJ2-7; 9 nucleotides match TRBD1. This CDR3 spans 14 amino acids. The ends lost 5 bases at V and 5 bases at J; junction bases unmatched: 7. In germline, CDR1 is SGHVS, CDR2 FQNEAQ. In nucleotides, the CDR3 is TGTGCCAGCAGCCACCGGGACAGGGTCAACGAGCAGTACTTC. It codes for CASSHRDRVNEQYF. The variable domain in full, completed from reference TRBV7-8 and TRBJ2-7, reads GAGVSQSPRYKVAKRGQDVALRCDPISGHVSLFWYQQALGQGPEFLTYFQNEAQLDKSGLPSDRFFAERPEGSVSTLKIQRTQQEDSAVYLCASSHRDRVNEQYFGPGTRLTVT.

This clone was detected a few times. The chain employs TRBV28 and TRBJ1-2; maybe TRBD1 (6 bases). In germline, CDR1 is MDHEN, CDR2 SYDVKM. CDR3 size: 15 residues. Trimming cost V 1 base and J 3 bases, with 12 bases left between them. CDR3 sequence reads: CASSLYTGRYYGYTF. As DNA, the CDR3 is TGTGCCAGCAGTTTATACACAGGGAGGTACTATGGCTACACCTTC.

CDR3 loop: CASIRGGNYGYTF. DNA of the CDR3: TGTGCCAGCATAAGAGGGGGGAACTATGGCTACACCTTC. The chain links TRBV6-5 to TRBJ1-2; maybe TRBD1 (6 bases). Germline V gene lookup returns CDR1 MNHEY and CDR2 SVGAGI. The CDR3 is 13 amino acids. V lost 7 bases and J 2 bases, leaving 11 bases between the germline ends.

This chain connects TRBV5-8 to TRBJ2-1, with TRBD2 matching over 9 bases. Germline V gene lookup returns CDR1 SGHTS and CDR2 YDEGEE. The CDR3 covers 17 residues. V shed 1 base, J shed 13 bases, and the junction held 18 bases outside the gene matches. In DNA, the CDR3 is TGTGCCAGCAGCTTGAGGCTTGTTAGCGGGAGTTTAGGGGAACAGTTCTTC. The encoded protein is CASSLRLVSGSLGEQFF.

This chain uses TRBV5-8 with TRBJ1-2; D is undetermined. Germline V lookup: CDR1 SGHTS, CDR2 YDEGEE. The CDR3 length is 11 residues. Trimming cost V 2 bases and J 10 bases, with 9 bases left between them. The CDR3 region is CASSLGRAYTF. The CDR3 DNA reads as TGTGCCAGCAGCTTAGGACGGGCCTACACCTTC.

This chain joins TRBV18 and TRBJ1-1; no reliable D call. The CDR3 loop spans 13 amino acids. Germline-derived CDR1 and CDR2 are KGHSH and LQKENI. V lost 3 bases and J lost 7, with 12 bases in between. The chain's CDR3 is CASSPTRELEAFF. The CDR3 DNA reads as TGTGCCAGCTCACCCACTAGGGAGCTTGAAGCTTTCTTT.

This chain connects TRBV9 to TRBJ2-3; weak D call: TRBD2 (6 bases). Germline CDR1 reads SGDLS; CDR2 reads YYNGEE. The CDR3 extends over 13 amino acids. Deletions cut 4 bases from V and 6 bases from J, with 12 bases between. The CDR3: CASSTSGGDTQYF. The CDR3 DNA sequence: TGTGCCAGCAGCACCAGTGGGGGGGATACGCAGTATTTT.

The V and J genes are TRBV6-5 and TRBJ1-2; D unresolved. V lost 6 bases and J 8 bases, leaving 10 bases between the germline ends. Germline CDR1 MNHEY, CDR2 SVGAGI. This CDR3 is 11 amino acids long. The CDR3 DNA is TGTGCCAGCAGGCTCGGAGAAGGCTACACCTTC. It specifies CASRLGEGYTF.

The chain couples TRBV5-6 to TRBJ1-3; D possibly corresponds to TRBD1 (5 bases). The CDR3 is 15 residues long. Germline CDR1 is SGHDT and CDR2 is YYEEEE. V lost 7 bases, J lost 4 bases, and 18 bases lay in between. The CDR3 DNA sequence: TGTGCCAGCTTCCACCGGGGGGACGGCGGAAACACCATATATTTT. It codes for CASFHRGDGGNTIYF.

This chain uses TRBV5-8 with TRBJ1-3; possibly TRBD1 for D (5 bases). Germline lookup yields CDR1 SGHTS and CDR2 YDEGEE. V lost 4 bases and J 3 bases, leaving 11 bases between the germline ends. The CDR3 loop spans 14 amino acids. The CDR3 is CASSPGFFGNTIYF. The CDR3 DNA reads TGTGCCAGCAGCCCAGGGTTTTTTGGAAACACCATATATTTT.

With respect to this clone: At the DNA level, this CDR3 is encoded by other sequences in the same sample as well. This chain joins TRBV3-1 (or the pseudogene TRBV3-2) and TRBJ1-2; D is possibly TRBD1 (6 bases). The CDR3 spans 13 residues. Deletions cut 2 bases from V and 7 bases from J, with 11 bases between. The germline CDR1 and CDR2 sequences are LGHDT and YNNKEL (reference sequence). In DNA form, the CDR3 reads TGTGCCAGCAGCCAACCACAGGGATCTGGCTACACCTTC. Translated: CASSQPQGSGYTF.

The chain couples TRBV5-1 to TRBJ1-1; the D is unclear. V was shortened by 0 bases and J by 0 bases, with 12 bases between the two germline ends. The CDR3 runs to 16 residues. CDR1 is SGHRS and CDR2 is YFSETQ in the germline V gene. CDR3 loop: CASSLDAGLMNTEAFF. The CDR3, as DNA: TGCGCCAGCAGCTTGGACGCAGGCCTTATGAACACTGAAGCTTTCTTT.

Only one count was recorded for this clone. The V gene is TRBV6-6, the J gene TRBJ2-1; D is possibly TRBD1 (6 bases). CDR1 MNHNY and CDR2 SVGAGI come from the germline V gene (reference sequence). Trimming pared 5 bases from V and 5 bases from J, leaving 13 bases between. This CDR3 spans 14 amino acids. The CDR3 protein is CASSITAGDNEQFF. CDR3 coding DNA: TGTGCCAGCAGTATCACCGCAGGGGACAATGAGCAGTTCTTC.

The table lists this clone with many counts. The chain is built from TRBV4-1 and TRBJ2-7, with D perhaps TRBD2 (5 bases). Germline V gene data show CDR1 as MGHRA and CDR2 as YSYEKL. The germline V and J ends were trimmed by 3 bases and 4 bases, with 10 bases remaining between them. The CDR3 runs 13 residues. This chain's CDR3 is CASSHGGSYEQYF. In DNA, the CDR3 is TGCGCCAGCAGCCACGGCGGGTCTTACGAGCAGTACTTC.

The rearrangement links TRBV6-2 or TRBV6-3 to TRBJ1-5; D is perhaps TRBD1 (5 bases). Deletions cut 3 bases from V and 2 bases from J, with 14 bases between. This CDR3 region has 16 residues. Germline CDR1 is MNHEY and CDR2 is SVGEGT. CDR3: CASSYYGLGGNQPQHF. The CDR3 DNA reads TGTGCCAGCAGTTATTACGGTTTGGGGGGCAATCAGCCCCAGCATTTT.

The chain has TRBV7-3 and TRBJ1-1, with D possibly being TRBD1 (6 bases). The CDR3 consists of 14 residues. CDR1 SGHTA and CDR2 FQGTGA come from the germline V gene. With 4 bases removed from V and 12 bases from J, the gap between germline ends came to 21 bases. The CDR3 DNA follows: TGTGCCAGCAGCTCAGGGACACCCGGGGGGACAACTTTCTTT. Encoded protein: CASSSGTPGGTTFF.